This T cell receptor beta chain came from a study of shared clonotypes between healthy human individuals. Findings of the study overall: Researchers sampled only blood; tissue repertoires likely differ.

V dropped 4 bases and J dropped 8 bases, with 11 bases sitting between them. Germline-derived CDR1 and CDR2 are SGHVS and FQNEAQ. The CDR3 has 12 amino acids. The test was conducted at deep level. Profiled with immunoSEQ multiplex PCR; TCRdb holds only in-frame clones, not every one. Here the sample spans some 740,000 clones, 90% to 95% being singletons. This clone has a single count. No antigen is known for it. Only CD45RO-negative cells positively selected for CCR7 counted as naive CD8 cells, so terminally differentiated effector memory CD45RA+ cells were excluded. Donors included only healthy HIV-negative adults lacking recent acute infections or vaccinations.

This receptor was taken from a man aged 25-45 years in good health. The material sequenced was naive CD8+ T cells sorted from blood. The J gene is TRBJ1-1, the V gene TRBV7-8; possibly TRBD1 for D (6 bases). The CDR3 nucleotides are TGTGCCAGCAGCTCGGGACAACCAGAAGCTTTCTTT. It yields the protein CASSSGQPEAFF.